The source of this T cell receptor beta chain is a study of blood T cells in healthy people across ages. General study results and limits: Higher diversity, along with more naive CD4+ cells, distinguished long-lived donors from aged donors. Diversity was estimated from one million T cells, and these estimates were considered underestimates.

The sample holds a few counts of this clonotype. Its antigen is currently unknown. A second about 6 to 12 cycle PCR used barcoded and J-beta primers. All samples gave at least 2.5 million CDR3-containing paired-end reads. Each CDR3 protein is one row after TCRdb ran MiXCR on the 5' RACE reads. Of roughly 900,000 distinct CDR3 sequences in the sample, more than 25% were seen once. Trimming shortened V by 6 bases and J by 5 bases, and 18 bases separated the two germline ends. The CDR3 sequence is 15 residues long. Germline V gene data show CDR1 as SEHNR and CDR2 as FQNEAQ (reference sequence). Specimen: blood. V and J are TRBV7-9 and TRBJ2-3; weak D call: TRBD1 (6 bases). The sequence was collected from a woman of 80 years or more in good health. CDR3 protein: CASSPSGQPGDTQYF. The CDR3 DNA reads TGTGCCAGCAGTCCTTCTGGACAGCCGGGAGATACGCAGTATTTT.